This TCR beta chain was observed in a study of shared clonotypes between healthy human individuals. General study points: The small donor group covered limited genetic and exposure diversity.

The method was immunoSEQ multiplex PCR; TCRdb's version includes in-frame clones alone and lacks a portion of them. The sample carries about 520,000 clones, 70% to 80% recorded once. About this clone: Its antigen is undetermined.

Germline V gives CDR1 SGHRS, CDR2 YFSETQ. Trimming removed 6 bases from V and 0 bases from J; junction bases left unmatched: 3. This CDR3 region has 15 residues. This receptor was identified in a woman between 40 and 55 years old in good health. Some clones in this sample may be carry-over from other donors' samples. Sequencing input: PBMCs. The genes are TRBV5-1 and TRBJ2-2; TRBD2 matches at 9 bases. The CDR3: CASTAGGANTGELFF. The CDR3 DNA reads as TGCGCCAGCACTGCGGGAGGGGCGAACACCGGGGAGCTGTTTTTT.